This passage covers 10 T cell receptor beta chains from one sample sequenced in a study of glioma-infiltrating T cells after dendritic cell vaccination. Assay: immunoSEQ multiplex PCR; the TCRdb copy retains only in-frame clones and omits some. The data contain approximately 100,000 clones, approximately 80% of them seen just once; the ten biggest clones take up more than 10%. This material consisted of blood, taken before dendritic cell vaccination. These receptors all stem from a human donor with glioblastoma.

This clone appeared a few times. The chain employs TRBV18 and TRBJ1-2, with unresolved D. The germline V gene encodes CDR1 KGHSH and CDR2 LQKENI. The V end lost 0 bases, the J end lost 4 bases, and 9 bases lay between the germline ends. The CDR3 has 14 amino acids. The CDR3 DNA reads as TGTGCCAGCTCACCACCGAACACCCTCTATGGCTACACCTTC. The encoded protein is CASSPPNTLYGYTF. Drawing the rest from reference TRBV18 and TRBJ1-2, the complete variable domain is NAGVMQNPRHLVRRRGQEARLRCSPMKGHSHVYWYRQLPEEGLKFMVYLQKENIIDESGMPKERFSAEFPKEGPSILRIQQVVRGDSAAYFCASSPPNTLYGYTFGSGTRLTVV.

This rearrangement joins TRBV6-4 to TRBJ1-5; 10 bases are a match to TRBD1. The CDR3 consists of 18 residues. The germline gives CDR1 MRHNA, CDR2 SNTAGT. V lost 0 bases and J lost 7; bases outside the gene matches: 12. CDR3 bases: TGTGCCAGCAGTGACTCGGGGACAGGGGTTTGGGTAAAGCAGCCCCAGCATTTT. This translates into CASSDSGTGVWVKQPQHF.

The gene calls are TRBV11-3 and TRBJ1-1; perhaps TRBD1 as D (5 bases). The germline CDR1 and CDR2 sequences are SGHNT and YENEEA. The CDR3 extends over 15 amino acids. Between the trimmed V and J ends, which lost 0 bases and 5 bases, there was a span of 13 bases. As DNA, the CDR3 is TGTGCCAGCAGCTTAGAGGCCGGGGGAAGGACTGAAGCTTTCTTT. Encoded protein: CASSLEAGGRTEAFF.

The chain carries TRBV27 and TRBJ1-2; TRBD1 matches at 7 bases. CDR3 length equals 15 residues. CDR1 MNHEY and CDR2 SMNVEV come from the germline V gene (reference sequence). J was trimmed by 5 bases and V by 2 bases; bases with no gene match: 8. The CDR3 is CASSLRPGGSYGYTF. CDR3 in DNA: TGTGCCAGCAGTTTAAGGCCAGGGGGAAGTTATGGCTACACCTTC.

V usage is TRBV2 and J usage is TRBJ1-4, with no clear D. The V gene's germline CDR1 is SNHLY and CDR2 FYNNEI. V gave up 7 bases and J gave up 7 bases, with 19 bases separating them. This CDR3 is built from 15 residues. This CDR3 reads CASTASTSGIEKLFF. For the CDR3, the DNA is TGTGCCAGCACCGCTTCGACGTCGGGGATTGAAAAACTGTTTTTT.

This chain uses TRBV5-1 with TRBJ2-2, with 8 bases identical to TRBD1. The CDR3 covers 15 residues. Germline CDR1 and CDR2: SGHRS and YFSETQ. V lost 0 bases, J lost 3 bases, and 1 base stayed unmatched. This CDR3 reads CASSLATGDTGELFF. CDR3 coding DNA: TGCGCCAGCAGCTTGGCGACAGGGGACACCGGGGAGCTGTTTTTT.

The rearrangement uses TRBV5-6 and TRBJ2-4; TRBD2 is a possible D gene (5 bases). This CDR3 comprises 15 residues. Germline CDR1 and CDR2: SGHDT and YYEEEE. The V and J ends lost 2 bases and 6 bases respectively, with 15 bases between them. The CDR3: CASSLTGMKGNIQYF. Here the CDR3 DNA reads TGTGCCAGCAGCTTAACGGGGATGAAGGGAAACATTCAGTACTTC.

The chain carries TRBV7-9 and TRBJ1-2; a possible D gene is TRBD1 (5 bases). V lost 2 bases to trimming and J lost 4 bases, with 11 bases between them. Germline V gives CDR1 SEHNR, CDR2 FQNEAQ (reference sequence). CDR3 length: 14 residues. The CDR3 protein is CASSLSTGVYGYTF. The CDR3 nucleotides read TGTGCCAGCAGCTTAAGTACAGGCGTCTATGGCTACACCTTC.

The chain links TRBV30 to TRBJ1-4; 8 bases align to TRBD1. The CDR3 covers 15 residues. The V gene's germline CDR1 is GTSNPN and CDR2 SVGIG (reference sequence). V was pared by 3 bases and J by 1 base, with 4 bases of the junction left unmatched. CDR3 amino acids: CAWRDRVGTNEKLFF. CDR3 sequence (DNA): TGTGCCTGGAGGGACAGGGTGGGAACTAATGAAAAACTGTTTTTT.

This clone came up once. In DNA, the CDR3 is TGTGCCAGCAGTCCCGGGGTCCTCAACACAGATACGCAGTATTTT. It encodes CASSPGVLNTDTQYF. The chain links TRBV7-3 to TRBJ2-3; tentatively, D is TRBD2 (5 bases). Germline V lookup: CDR1 SGHTA, CDR2 FQGTGA. V was cut by 6 bases and J by 2 bases, with 15 bases left in between. The CDR3 spans 15 residues.